The 22 T cell receptor beta chains below were found in one sample sequenced in a study of beta chain features in type 1 diabetes. The authors reverse transcribed all of the isolated RNA, so sequencing captured expressed TCRB transcripts. Data came from immunoSEQ multiplex PCR; TCRdb stores just in-frame clones and leaves some out. The repertoire consists of about 290,000 clones, with roughly 8% occurring once and the leading ten covering roughly 0.94%. The sequenced sample was central memory CD4+ T cells from blood. These receptors were collected from a woman aged 18-29 years in good health.

V usage is TRBV11-2 and J usage is TRBJ2-5, with TRBD1 identical over 7 bases. The V gene end was trimmed by 5 bases and the J gene end by 7 bases; junction bases not matched to a gene: 16. In germline, CDR1 is SGHAT, CDR2 FQNNGV. The CDR3 totals 16 residues. CDR3 amino acids: CASSQGSQTGAGTQYF. For the CDR3, the DNA is TGTGCCAGCAGCCAGGGGAGCCAAACAGGGGCAGGGACCCAGTACTTC.

This clone was seen more than once but under ten times. The chain carries TRBV5-1 and TRBJ1-6; D gene unclear. This CDR3 has 14 residues. The V end was cut by 4 bases, the J end by 8 bases, with 13 bases between. Germline V gene sequence: CDR1 SGHRS, CDR2 YFSETQ. As DNA, the CDR3 is TGCGCCAGCAGCGGATACGACGGGGATTCACCCCTCCACTTT. The encoded protein is CASSGYDGDSPLHF.

This clone was seen only a few times. The rearrangement uses TRBV29-1 and TRBJ2-3; the D is unclear. Germline CDR1 SQVTM, CDR2 ANQGSEA. V shed 3 bases and J shed 1 base, with 5 bases lying between them. This CDR3 spans 12 amino acids. The CDR3 is CSVDPGTDTQYF. CDR3 bases: TGCAGCGTTGACCCAGGCACAGATACGCAGTATTTT.

The V gene is TRBV5-4, the J gene TRBJ2-7; 7 bases fit TRBD1. The length of the CDR3 is 14 residues. Germline V gene sequence: CDR1 SGHNT, CDR2 YYREEE (reference sequence). V dropped 0 bases and J dropped 5; count of bases not matched to a gene: 5. The CDR3 DNA reads as TGTGCCAGCAGCTTGGGCAGGGGGATCAACGAGCAGTACTTC. Its protein product is CASSLGRGINEQYF.

V usage is TRBV4-1 and J usage is TRBJ2-3; TRBD2 matches at 9 bases. Per germline, CDR1 MGHRA and CDR2 YSYEKL. This CDR3 spans 16 amino acids. Unmatched junction bases numbered 5, after V lost 1 base and J lost 3 bases. In DNA, the CDR3 is TGCGCCAGCAGCCAAGGACTAGCGGCTTGGACAGATACGCAGTATTTT. It is translated as CASSQGLAAWTDTQYF.

This clone was counted between two and nine times. The gene calls are TRBV27 and TRBJ1-2; D gene uncertain. The V and J ends lost 2 bases and 7 bases respectively, with 11 bases between them. This CDR3 comprises 13 residues. The germline CDR1 and CDR2 sequences are MNHEY and SMNVEV (reference sequence). In DNA, the CDR3 is TGTGCCAGCAGTTTAGCGCAGGCGGGTGGCTACACCTTC. It translates to CASSLAQAGGYTF.

The chain uses TRBV7-2 and TRBJ2-3, with TRBD1 identical over 9 bases. The CDR3 is 14 amino acids. With V trimmed by 5 bases and J by 6 bases, 6 bases remained unmatched. Looked up from germline, CDR1 is SGHTA and CDR2 is FQGNSA. The CDR3 DNA follows: TGTGCCAGCAGCAACAGGGGGCGTTGGGATACGCAGTATTTT. Translating gives CASSNRGRWDTQYF.

CDR3 sequence: CASSHDRLLASGELFF. In DNA form, the CDR3 reads TGCGCCAGCAGCCATGACAGGTTACTAGCGTCGGGGGAGCTGTTTTTT. This sequence joins TRBV5-1 and TRBJ2-2; D might be TRBD2 (7 bases). The germline V and J ends were trimmed by 4 bases and 8 bases, with 21 bases remaining between them. From germline, CDR1 is SGHRS and CDR2 YFSETQ. CDR3 length: 16 amino acids.

CDR3 amino acids: CASSFRTAGANVLTF. CDR3 sequence (DNA): TGCGCCAGCAGCTTCCGCACAGCCGGGGCCAACGTCCTGACTTTC. This chain connects TRBV5-1 to TRBJ2-6; D gene unclear. CDR3 size: 15 residues. Germline CDR1 reads SGHRS; CDR2 reads YFSETQ. Trimming pared 2 bases from V and 4 bases from J, leaving 10 bases between.

This clone was detected only a few times. The J gene is TRBJ1-2, the V gene TRBV5-8; TRBD1 is a possible D gene (5 bases). The CDR3 covers 14 residues. Looked up from germline, CDR1 is SGHTS and CDR2 is YDEGEE. Trimming removed 1 base at V and 6 bases at J, with 13 bases between. The CDR3 reads CASSLQVQGDGYTF. CDR3 nucleotides: TGTGCCAGCAGCTTGCAGGTCCAGGGCGATGGCTACACCTTC.

This clone has just a few counts. The rearrangement uses TRBV14 and TRBJ2-5, with TRBD2 identical over 7 bases. The CDR3 consists of 14 residues. Germline trimming cut 1 base from V and 7 bases from J; bases unmatched to any gene: 6. Germline values: CDR1 SGHDN, CDR2 FVKESK. Written as DNA, the CDR3 is TGTGCCAGCAGCCAAGTATCGGGGAGGGGGACCCAGTACTTC. Its protein product is CASSQVSGRGTQYF. Based on the CDR3 plus reference TRBV14 and TRBJ2-5, the full variable domain is EAGVTQFPSHSVIEKGQTVTLRCDPISGHDNLYWYRRVMGKEIKFLLHFVKESKQDESGMPNNRFLAERTGGTYSTLKVQPAELEDSGVYFCASSQVSGRGTQYFGPGTRLLVL.

At least ten counts were recorded for this clone. The chain has TRBV21-1 and TRBJ2-4; TRBD2 is taken as the D call from the table, unchecked against the DNA. TRBV21-1 is tagged as a pseudogene. The CDR3 runs 16 residues. The CDR3 bases are TGTGCCAGCAGCAAAGCAAGCGGGAGGGCCAAAAACATTCAGTACTTC. Protein product: CASSKASGRAKNIQYF.

This clone appeared a few times. Other DNA sequences in this sample translate to the same CDR3. The V and J genes are TRBV18 and TRBJ2-1; D is possibly TRBD2 (6 bases). CDR3 size: 15 residues. Germline V gene data show CDR1 as KGHSH and CDR2 as LQKENI. V was shortened by 3 bases and J by 0 bases, with 9 bases between the two germline ends. The CDR3 bases are TGTGCCAGCTCACCCCCTAGCGTCTCCTACAATGAGCAGTTCTTC. It translates to CASSPPSVSYNEQFF. Full variable domain (outside the CDR3, taken from reference TRBV18 and TRBJ2-1): NAGVMQNPRHLVRRRGQEARLRCSPMKGHSHVYWYRQLPEEGLKFMVYLQKENIIDESGMPKERFSAEFPKEGPSILRIQQVVRGDSAAYFCASSPPSVSYNEQFFGPGTRLTVL.

The J gene is TRBJ2-7, the V gene TRBV7-3, with 10 bases identical to TRBD2. The germline CDR1 and CDR2 sequences are SGHTA and FQGTGA. With V trimmed by 3 bases and J by 0 bases, 11 bases remained unmatched. The CDR3 runs 18 residues. CDR3 coding DNA: TGTGCCAGCAGCTTCCGGACCGGGACTAGCGAATTCTCCTACGAGCAGTACGTC. As protein: CASSFRTGTSEFSYEQYV.

The chain carries TRBV5-6 and TRBJ1-2; 7 nucleotides agree with TRBD1. The J segment lost 7 bases and the V segment lost 0 bases, leaving 9 bases of the junction unmatched. The CDR3 consists of 15 residues. Germline V gene data show CDR1 as SGHDT and CDR2 as YYEEEE. In DNA form, the CDR3 reads TGTGCCAGCAGCTTGGATGCCAGGGGGAAAGTTGGCTACACCTTC. This encodes CASSLDARGKVGYTF.

This clone was recorded many times. The V and J genes are TRBV14 and TRBJ1-1; D unresolved. The CDR3 is 12 residues long. Trimming shortened V by 11 bases and J by 5 bases, and 15 bases separated the two germline ends. Per the germline V gene, CDR1 is SGHDN and CDR2 is FVKESK. The CDR3 loop reads CAVDGVGTEAFF. The CDR3 nucleotides are TGTGCCGTCGATGGAGTGGGGACTGAAGCTTTCTTT.

In its sample, this clone was seen a few times. The V and J genes are TRBV2 and TRBJ2-1; 8 nucleotides line up with TRBD2. Losses at the gene ends were 6 bases for V and 3 bases for J; bases not matched to a gene: 7. Germline V lookup: CDR1 SNHLY, CDR2 FYNNEI. The CDR3 sequence is 15 residues long. CDR3 in DNA: TGTGCCAGCAGCTTAACTAGCGGAGACTACAATGAGCAGTTCTTC. Its protein product is CASSLTSGDYNEQFF.

This clone was counted a few times. The chain has TRBV29-1 and TRBJ2-7; D possibly corresponds to TRBD2 (6 bases). The CDR3 contains 14 residues. From germline, CDR1 is SQVTM and CDR2 ANQGSEA. Trimming shortened V by 6 bases and J by 0 bases, and 15 bases separated the two germline ends. CDR3 DNA sequence: TGCAGCGTCGGAGGGAGCGACAGCTCCTACGAGCAGTACTTC. The encoded protein is CSVGGSDSSYEQYF.

The sample holds a few counts of this clone. CDR3 DNA: TGTGCCAGCAGTGCGGAACGGAACACTGAAGCTTTCTTT. This codes for CASSAERNTEAFF. The chain links TRBV2 to TRBJ1-1; D remains unclear. The CDR3 extends over 13 amino acids. Looked up from germline, CDR1 is SNHLY and CDR2 is FYNNEI. Trimming took 4 bases from V and 1 from J, leaving 7 bases between them.

The V call is TRBV29-1, the J call TRBJ1-1; unclear D gene. Per the germline V gene, CDR1 is SQVTM and CDR2 is ANQGSEA. The germline V and J ends were trimmed by 2 bases and 0 bases, with 7 bases remaining between them. There are 13 residues in the CDR3. The CDR3 sequence is CSVEQNLNTEAFF. The CDR3 nucleotides are TGCAGCGTTGAACAGAACCTGAACACTGAAGCTTTCTTT.

This clone occurred a few times. The chain employs TRBV7-8 and TRBJ2-7, with a weak D call TRBD1 (6 bases). CDR3 length: 14 residues. Germline loops: CDR1 SGHVS, CDR2 FQNEAQ. Trimming took 5 bases from V and 4 from J, leaving 15 bases between them. The CDR3 DNA reads TGTGCCAGCAGCCCCGTGACAGGAGATTACGAGCAGTACTTC. This gives the protein CASSPVTGDYEQYF.

This clone occurred a few times. The V call is TRBV5-6, the J call TRBJ1-5, with 7 bases that match TRBD1. The V segment lost 2 bases and the J segment 2 bases; nucleotides outside the gene matches: 7. CDR3 length: 16 amino acids. Germline V lookup: CDR1 SGHDT, CDR2 YYEEEE. CDR3 region: CASSLWTGTGNQPQHF. CDR3 sequence (DNA): TGTGCCAGCAGCTTATGGACAGGTACGGGCAATCAGCCCCAGCATTTT.